This T cell receptor (beta chain) was captured by sequencing in a study of shared clonotypes between healthy human individuals. Study observations and caveats: Naive subsets generally had larger estimated richness than memory subsets. Naive CD4 clonotypes were shared across a few donors at roughly 5%.

Details on this clone: What it binds is not known.

The V end lost 5 bases, the J end lost 3 bases, and 19 bases lay between the germline ends. Per the germline V gene, CDR1 is SEHNR and CDR2 is FQNEAQ (reference sequence). The CDR3 totals 16 residues. Profiling relied on immunoSEQ multiplex PCR, and the TCRdb table lists in-frame clones only, not all of them. The sample lists 660,000 or so clones; roughly 96% were seen once. The naive CD8 population came from CD45RO-negative cells selected for CCR7, without terminally differentiated effector memory CD45RA+ cells. The donors were adults (healthy and HIV-negative) with no recent acute infections or vaccinations.

The sample consisted of naive CD8+ T cells sorted from blood. V is TRBV7-9 and J is TRBJ2-5, with TRBD1 as a possible D gene (5 bases). The origin of this receptor is a woman between 25 and 40 years old in good health. CDR3 sequence: CASSPFTWGIEETQYF. CDR3 nucleotides: TGTGCCAGCAGCCCCTTTACATGGGGCATCGAAGAGACCCAGTACTTC.